This passage covers 16 T cell receptor beta chains from one sample sequenced in a study of PD-L1 blockade in urothelial cancer. Some clones are missing from TCRdb's copy, which holds only in-frame ones; the method was immunoSEQ multiplex PCR. Of 50,000 or so clones in the sample, approximately 86% were seen once. Documented time point: peripheral blood 6 weeks after treatment start. Sequenced here: PBMCs, sampled around atezolizumab (anti-PD-L1) treatment. Source of these receptors: a man in his 60s with urothelial cancer.

The chain joins TRBV11-1 to TRBJ1-1; TRBD1 is a possible D gene (5 bases). Germline V gene data show CDR1 as SGHAT and CDR2 as FQDESV (reference sequence). Trimming took off 0 bases at V and 5 bases at J, with 13 bases between the two ends. The CDR3 totals 15 residues. The CDR3 loop reads CASSLAVVDTTEAFF. The CDR3 DNA sequence: TGTGCCAGCAGCTTAGCGGTGGTGGACACTACTGAAGCTTTCTTT.

The rearrangement joins TRBV7-6 to TRBJ2-7, with 11 bases that match TRBD1. CDR3 size: 15 residues. The V gene's germline CDR1 is SGHVS and CDR2 FNYEAQ. V lost 0 bases, J lost 2 bases, and 0 bases stayed unmatched. CDR3 region: CASSLAGQGAYEQYF. CDR3 bases: TGTGCCAGCAGCTTAGCGGGACAGGGGGCCTACGAGCAGTACTTC. Based on the CDR3 plus reference TRBV7-6 and TRBJ2-7, the full variable domain is GAGVSQSPRYKVTKRGQDVALRCDPISGHVSLYWYRQALGQGPEFLTYFNYEAQQDKSGLPNDRFSAERPEGSISTLTIQRTEQRDSAMYRCASSLAGQGAYEQYFGPGTRLTVT.

The chain joins TRBV19 to TRBJ1-1; no clear D. This CDR3 spans 13 amino acids. Germline V gene sequence: CDR1 LNHDA, CDR2 SQIVND (reference sequence). Deletions cut 5 bases from V and 2 bases from J, with 9 bases between. CDR3 bases: TGTGCCAGTAGTGCCACAGCAAACACTGAAGCTTTCTTT. It translates to CASSATANTEAFF.

This sequence joins TRBV6-1 and TRBJ1-6, with TRBD1 matching 7 bases. The trim removed 7 bases at V and 3 bases at J, leaving 6 bases unmatched. The CDR3 runs to 15 residues. Per germline, CDR1 MNHNS and CDR2 SASEGT. In DNA form, the CDR3 reads TGTGCCAGCACTCCGGGACAGCACTATAATTCACCCCTCCACTTT. It specifies CASTPGQHYNSPLHF.

The J gene is TRBJ2-5, the V gene TRBV6-6, with no clear D. The CDR3 is 15 residues long. CDR1 and CDR2 (germline): MNHNY, SVGAGI (reference sequence). V lost 0 bases to trimming and J lost 4 bases, with 12 bases between them. DNA for the CDR3: TGTGCCAGCAGTTACTCGGCAGTTGGCAGAGAGACCCAGTACTTC. It specifies CASSYSAVGRETQYF.

The chain is built from TRBV4-2 and TRBJ2-6, with 8 bases lining up with TRBD1. In germline, CDR1 is LGHNA, CDR2 YNFKEQ. The CDR3 has 16 residues. V was pared by 3 bases and J by 3 bases, with 4 bases of the junction left unmatched. CDR3 sequence reads: CASSHVTGGGANVLTF. CDR3 nucleotides: TGTGCCAGCAGCCACGTTACAGGGGGTGGGGCCAACGTCCTGACTTTC.

This clone was seen once. The chain has TRBV2 and TRBJ1-4, with TRBD1 matching over 7 bases. Germline-derived CDR1 and CDR2 are SNHLY and FYNNEI. V shed 8 bases and J 5 bases; nucleotides not matched to a gene: 5. The CDR3 consists of 13 residues. CDR3 protein: CASCRDSNEKLFF. The CDR3 coding sequence is TGTGCCAGCTGTAGGGACAGCAATGAAAAACTGTTTTTT.

This clone appeared a single time. This chain uses TRBV27 with TRBJ1-2, with D unclear. Trimming shortened V by 2 bases and J by 5 bases, and 9 bases separated the two germline ends. From germline, CDR1 is MNHEY and CDR2 SMNVEV (reference sequence). The CDR3 totals 13 residues. The CDR3 DNA reads TGTGCCAGCAGTTTAAGCGGGTTGTATGGCTACACCTTC. It is translated as CASSLSGLYGYTF.

The rearrangement uses TRBV5-5 and TRBJ2-5, with 8 bases lining up with TRBD1. In germline, CDR1 is SGHKS, CDR2 YYEKEE (reference sequence). The CDR3 covers 13 residues. V lost 7 bases and J lost 3; bases outside the gene matches: 5. The CDR3 DNA follows: TGTGCCAGCGGACAGGGAAGGAAAGAGACCCAGTACTTC. It codes for CASGQGRKETQYF.

The chain carries TRBV7-8 and TRBJ2-5; 10 bases map to TRBD2. Germline CDR1 is SGHVS and CDR2 is FQNEAQ. The CDR3 length is 14 residues. V shed 5 bases, J shed 8 bases, and the junction held 8 bases outside the gene matches. DNA of the CDR3: TGTGCCAGCAGCACGGGACTAGCGACGGCCACCCAGTACTTC. This translates into CASSTGLATATQYF.

The V call is TRBV19, the J call TRBJ2-3, with TRBD2 identical over 7 bases. Germline CDR1 reads LNHDA; CDR2 reads SQIVND (reference sequence). This CDR3 comprises 17 residues. The junction had 9 bases not matched to a gene; V was cut back by 3 bases and J by 0 bases. In nucleotides, the CDR3 is TGTGCCAGTAGTATGGGGGGGGGAAGCATTAGCACAGATACGCAGTATTTT. It codes for CASSMGGGSISTDTQYF.

The V and J genes are TRBV9 and TRBJ1-2, with D perhaps TRBD1 (5 bases). CDR3 length: 12 residues. Trimming shortened V by 3 bases and J by 5 bases, and 8 bases separated the two germline ends. From germline, CDR1 is SGDLS and CDR2 YYNGEE. CDR3 bases: TGTGCCAGCAGCGATCAGGGATATGGCTACACCTTC. Protein sequence: CASSDQGYGYTF.

The gene calls are TRBV11-3 and TRBJ2-5; 7 positions agree with TRBD2. This CDR3 contains 15 residues. V lost 5 bases and J lost 5; bases outside the gene matches: 11. Per the germline V gene, CDR1 is SGHNT and CDR2 is YENEEA. The CDR3 sequence: CASSPWGGEGETQYF. CDR3 DNA sequence: TGTGCCAGCAGCCCCTGGGGTGGGGAGGGGGAGACCCAGTACTTC.

V is TRBV5-5 and J is TRBJ2-3; 7 bases agree with TRBD2. J gave up 3 bases and V 3 bases, and 16 bases lay outside the gene matches. CDR3 size: 18 residues. Germline-derived CDR1 and CDR2 are SGHKS and YYEKEE (reference sequence). The CDR3: CASSSLSGLDGGTDTQYF. The CDR3 bases are TGTGCCAGCAGCTCGTTATCAGGACTAGACGGTGGAACAGATACGCAGTATTTT.

V is TRBV7-3 and J is TRBJ2-3; tentative D call: TRBD1 (5 bases). V was shortened by 2 bases and J by 2 bases, with 11 bases between the two germline ends. CDR3 length: 15 amino acids. CDR1 and CDR2 from the germline V gene are SGHTA and FQGTGA. This chain's CDR3 is CASSLDTGPTDTQYF. The CDR3 DNA reads as TGTGCCAGCAGCTTAGACACAGGCCCCACAGATACGCAGTATTTT.

The gene calls are TRBV18 and TRBJ1-2; 10 bases align to TRBD1. The CDR3 contains 16 residues. Germline V gene data show CDR1 as KGHSH and CDR2 as LQKENI. V lost 5 bases, J lost 6 bases, and 12 bases stayed unmatched. The CDR3 reads CASSSNLGQGVDGYTF. CDR3 nucleotide sequence: TGTGCCAGCTCATCAAACCTTGGACAGGGGGTAGATGGCTACACCTTC.